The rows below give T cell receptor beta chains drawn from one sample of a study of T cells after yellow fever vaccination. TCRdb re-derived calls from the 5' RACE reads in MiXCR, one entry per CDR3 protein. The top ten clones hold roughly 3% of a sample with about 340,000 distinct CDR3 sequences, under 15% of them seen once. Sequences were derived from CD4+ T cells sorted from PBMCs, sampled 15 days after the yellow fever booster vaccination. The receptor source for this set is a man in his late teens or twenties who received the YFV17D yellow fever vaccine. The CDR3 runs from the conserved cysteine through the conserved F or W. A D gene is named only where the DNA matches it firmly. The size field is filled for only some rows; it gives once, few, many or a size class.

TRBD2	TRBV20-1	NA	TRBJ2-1	CSARAGGYYEQFF
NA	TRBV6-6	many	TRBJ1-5	CASRGTYSNQPQHF
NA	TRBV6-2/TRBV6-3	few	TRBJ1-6	CASSYRADNSPLHF
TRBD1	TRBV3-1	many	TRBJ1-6	CASSQSGQGSSYNSPLHF
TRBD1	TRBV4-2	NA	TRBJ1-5	CASSQRDRDEQPQHF
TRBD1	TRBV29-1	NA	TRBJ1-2	CSVRGGEGQGAYGYTF
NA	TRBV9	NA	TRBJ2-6	CASSGRGDSGANVLTF
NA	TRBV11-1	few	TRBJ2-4	CASSISGAENIQYF
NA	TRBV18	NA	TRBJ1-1	CASSPGGVTEALF
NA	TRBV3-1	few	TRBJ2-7	CASSHGPTPSEQYF
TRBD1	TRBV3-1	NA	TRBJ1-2	CASSQGPGQDYGYTF
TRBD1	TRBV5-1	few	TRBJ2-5	CASSFLQGPQETQYF
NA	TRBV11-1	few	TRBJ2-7	CASSLAAGFYEQYF
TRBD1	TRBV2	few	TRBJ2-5	CASCRDSFQETQYF
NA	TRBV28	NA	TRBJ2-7	CASRPPGPIYEQYF
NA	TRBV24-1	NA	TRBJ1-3	CATSVAGKVGNTIYF
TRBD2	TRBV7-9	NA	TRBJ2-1	CASSPLAGSSNEQFF
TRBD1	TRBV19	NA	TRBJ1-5	CASSTRTGGQPQHF
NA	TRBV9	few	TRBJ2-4	CASSGGDGNIQYF
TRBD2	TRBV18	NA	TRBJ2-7	CASSPGASGGAGEQYF
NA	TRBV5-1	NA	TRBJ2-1	CASSLTAKGNEQFF
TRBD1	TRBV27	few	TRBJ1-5	CASSSTGGGRQPQHF
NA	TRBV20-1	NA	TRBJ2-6	CSARAGANVLTF
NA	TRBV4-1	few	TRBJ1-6	CASSQDLVNSPLHF
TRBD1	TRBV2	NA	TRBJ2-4	CASSPTGTGINIQYF
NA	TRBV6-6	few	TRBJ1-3	CASSYGQGSYSGNTIYF
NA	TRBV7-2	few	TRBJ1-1	CASSWGRAGTEAFF
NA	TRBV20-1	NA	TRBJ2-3	CSALLAPGTDTQYF
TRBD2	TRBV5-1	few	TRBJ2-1	CASSSSSGVVEQFF
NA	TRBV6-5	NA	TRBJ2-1	CASSSHPRNEQFF
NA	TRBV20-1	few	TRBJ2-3	CSSKVSRASATDTQYF
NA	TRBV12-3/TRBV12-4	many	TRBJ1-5	CASSFDNQPQHF
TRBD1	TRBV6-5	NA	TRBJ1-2	CASSRPGTGSYYGYTF